This TCR beta chain was captured in a study of Graves' ophthalmopathy and Graves' hyperthyroidism. Trimming took 5 bases from V and 8 from J; bases not matched to a gene: 4. The CDR3 runs 14 residues. From germline, CDR1 is MGHRA and CDR2 YSYEKL. The sequenced template was RNA, covering the TCR beta CDR3 region. HTBI primers were employed in first-round RT-PCR, then a second-round multiplex PCR followed. Via MiXCR, TCRdb re-called the multiplex PCR reads, giving one row per CDR3 protein. The repertoire has roughly 610,000 distinct CDR3 sequences, 22% of them found once; the top ten carry more than 5.5%. At least ten counts were recorded for this clonotype.

This clonotype originated in a woman aged 18-29 years with stable Graves' hyperthyroidism. Some clones in this sample may be carry-over from other donors' samples. This chain connects TRBV4-1 to TRBJ1-6; 9 bases fit TRBD1. The material sequenced was peripheral blood. The CDR3 DNA reads TGCGCCAGCAGCTCCCGGGACAGGGATTCACCCCTCCACTTT. Its protein product is CASSSRDRDSPLHF.